A single sample gave rise to the 32 T cell receptor beta chains below, sequenced in a study of response to subunit inactivated influenza vaccine. From the RT-PCR reads, TCRdb called clonotypes with MiXCR, one entry per CDR3 protein. The sample lists approximately 570,000 distinct CDR3 sequences; 7.5% to 8.5% were seen once. Specimen: PBMCs from blood, collected roughly 24 months after vaccination. Receptors were obtained from a man between 50 and 69 years old who received an inactivated influenza vaccine.

This chain connects TRBV4-3 to TRBJ2-5, with 9 bases identical to TRBD1. The CDR3 has 17 residues. CDR1 and CDR2 (germline): LGHNA, YSLEER. V was clipped by 3 bases and J by 5 bases; unmatched bases: 13. As DNA, the CDR3 is TGCGCCAGCAGCCACAACCTTTTGGGACAGGGCCTGGAGACCCAGTACTTC. Translating it yields CASSHNLLGQGLETQYF.

This clonotype was detected ten times or more. The gene calls are TRBV12-3 or TRBV12-4 and TRBJ1-5, with TRBD1 matching over 8 bases. V was clipped by 5 bases and J by 2 bases; unmatched bases: 2. This CDR3 is built from 14 residues. For the CDR3, the DNA is TGTGCCAGCAGTATGACAGGGGGCAATCAGCCCCAGCATTTT. Residues: CASSMTGGNQPQHF.

There are a few counts of this clonotype. This chain uses TRBV7-2 with TRBJ2-2; 9 positions match TRBD1. V was pared by 6 bases and J by 6 bases, with 5 bases of the junction left unmatched. Looked up from germline, CDR1 is SGHTA and CDR2 is FQGNSA. This CDR3 has 14 amino acids. DNA of the CDR3: TGTGCCAGCAGACAGGGGGCTATATCCGGGGAGCTGTTTTTT. Protein product: CASRQGAISGELFF. Full variable domain (rest looked up from reference TRBV7-2 and TRBJ2-2): GAGVSQSPSNKVTEKGKDVELRCDPISGHTALYWYRQSLGQGLEFLIYFQGNSAPDKSGLPSDRFSAERTGGSVSTLTIQRTQQEDSAVYLCASRQGAISGELFFGEGSRLTVL.

This clonotype appeared a few times. This chain joins TRBV7-9 and TRBJ1-5; D is unclear. In germline, CDR1 is SEHNR, CDR2 FQNEAQ (reference sequence). V was pared by 3 bases and J by 1 base, with 13 bases between. The CDR3 sequence is 16 residues long. CDR3 nucleotides: TGTGCCAGCAGCTTTTGGAGGAGCGGGAGCAATCAGCCCCAGCATTTT. Protein: CASSFWRSGSNQPQHF.

This clonotype was seen a few times. V is TRBV6-4 and J is TRBJ2-1, with 8 bases matching TRBD1. Germline V CDR1 and CDR2: MRHNA, SNTAGT. The CDR3 length is 16 residues. The junction had 4 bases not matched to a gene; V was cut back by 0 bases and J by 3 bases. The CDR3 region is CASSDSHTGGYNEQFF. The CDR3 DNA sequence: TGTGCCAGCAGTGACTCACATACAGGGGGCTACAATGAGCAGTTCTTC.

In its sample, this clonotype was seen many times. The chain employs TRBV6-2 or TRBV6-3 and TRBJ2-7; no clear D. Trimming removed 0 bases at V and 6 bases at J, with 3 bases between. Germline assignment: CDR1 MNHEY and CDR2 SVGEGT. The CDR3 spans 11 residues. The CDR3 coding sequence is TGTGCCAGCAGTTACTCGACCGAGCAGTACTTC. Its translation is CASSYSTEQYF.

This clonotype appeared a few times. This rearrangement joins TRBV20-1 to TRBJ2-2; D might be TRBD2 (5 bases). Germline-derived CDR1 and CDR2 are DFQATT and SNEGSKA (reference sequence). This CDR3 comprises 15 residues. CDR3: CALRAGPANTGELFF. DNA of the CDR3: TGCGCCCTTAGGGCGGGTCCCGCGAACACCGGGGAGCTGTTTTTT.

This clonotype was seen more than once but under ten times. The chain carries TRBV4-3 and TRBJ2-2; D is undetermined. The germline gives CDR1 LGHNA, CDR2 YSLEER. The length of the CDR3 is 16 residues. V lost 2 bases to trimming and J lost 4 bases, with 14 bases between them. The CDR3 bases are TGCGCCAGCAGCCAAATAGACTCCAGACCCACCGGGGAGCTGTTTTTT. Translated, it gives CASSQIDSRPTGELFF.

The J gene is TRBJ1-1, the V gene TRBV7-8, with D hard to call. This CDR3 has 14 residues. Deletions cut 4 bases from V and 5 bases from J, with 14 bases between. CDR1 and CDR2 from the germline V gene are SGHVS and FQNEAQ. The CDR3 DNA reads as TGTGCCAGCAGCTCGGCCGGGAAGGTTACTGAAGCTTTCTTT. Translating it yields CASSSAGKVTEAFF.

This chain joins TRBV11-2 and TRBJ2-3; 12 nucleotides align to TRBD2. Germline loops: CDR1 SGHAT, CDR2 FQNNGV. This CDR3 contains 16 residues. The J segment lost 3 bases and the V segment lost 5 bases, leaving 6 bases of the junction unmatched. CDR3 sequence: CASSGRTSGTTDTQYF. The CDR3 DNA follows: TGTGCCAGCAGCGGCCGGACTAGCGGGACGACAGATACGCAGTATTTT.

This clonotype was recorded at least ten times. The chain couples TRBV13 to TRBJ1-6, with D tentatively TRBD1 (5 bases). Germline CDR1 reads PRHDT; CDR2 reads FYEKMQ (reference sequence). The CDR3 totals 13 residues. The V and J ends lost 2 bases and 9 bases respectively, with 8 bases between them. The CDR3 reads CASSLTGPSPLHF. The CDR3 region has the DNA TGTGCCAGCAGCTTAACAGGCCCTTCACCCCTCCACTTT.

The rearrangement links TRBV5-5 to TRBJ2-4; D ambiguous. With 3 bases removed from V and 8 bases from J, the gap between germline ends came to 6 bases. Germline CDR1 and CDR2: SGHKS and YYEKEE (reference sequence). The CDR3 loop spans 11 amino acids. The CDR3 DNA sequence: TGTGCCAGCAGCTATTCTGACATTCAGTACTTC. Translating gives CASSYSDIQYF.

This clonotype was recorded many times. V usage is TRBV4-1 and J usage is TRBJ2-2, with 10 bases fitting TRBD1. Trimming removed 8 bases from V and 4 bases from J; junction bases left unmatched: 7. Germline CDR1 MGHRA, CDR2 YSYEKL. There are 15 residues in the CDR3. In DNA form, the CDR3 reads TGCGCCAGCGCTAAGGGGGACAGGGGCACCGGGGAGCTGTTTTTT. Its translation: CASAKGDRGTGELFF.

The rearrangement links TRBV20-1 to TRBJ2-1; 13 bases match TRBD2. V shed 2 bases and J 2 bases; nucleotides not matched to a gene: 3. This CDR3 is built from 16 residues. Germline-derived CDR1 and CDR2 are DFQATT and SNEGSKA (reference sequence). The CDR3 reads CSARPGTSGAYNEQFF. For the CDR3, the DNA is TGCAGTGCTAGACCTGGGACTAGCGGGGCCTACAATGAGCAGTTCTTC.

As regards this clonotype: A read error is possible here, since a much larger clone lies one base away. The chain couples TRBV6-5 to TRBJ2-1, with D tentatively TRBD1 (5 bases). The CDR3 is 15 amino acids. Per germline, CDR1 MNHEY and CDR2 SVGAGI. V shed 2 bases and J shed 8 bases, with 16 bases lying between them. The CDR3 DNA reads TGTGCCAGCAGTTACCTAGGGGCAGGCTATCATGAGCAGTTCTTC. This codes for CASSYLGAGYHEQFF.

CDR3 protein: CATSESGRGTDTQYF. The CDR3 DNA reads TGTGCCACCAGTGAGAGCGGGAGGGGGACAGATACGCAGTATTTT. The gene calls are TRBV24-1 and TRBJ2-3, with 10 bases lining up with TRBD2. V trimming: 4 bases; J trimming: 3 bases; junction bases outside the gene matches: 3. The CDR3 loop spans 15 amino acids. CDR1 and CDR2 from the germline V gene are KGHDR and SFDVKD.

This clonotype has a handful of counts. The rearrangement uses TRBV6-1 and TRBJ2-5, with 13 bases matching TRBD2. CDR1 and CDR2 from the germline V gene are MNHNS and SASEGT. The CDR3 consists of 20 residues. With V trimmed by 2 bases and J by 3 bases, 15 bases remained unmatched. The CDR3 sequence is CASSEITGRTSGGYEETQYF. CDR3 coding DNA: TGTGCCAGCAGTGAAATCACTGGTCGGACTAGCGGGGGATACGAAGAGACCCAGTACTTC.

The V and J genes are TRBV20-1 and TRBJ1-4, with 7 bases that match TRBD1. V dropped 1 base and J dropped 6; count of bases not matched to a gene: 2. The CDR3 has 13 amino acids. Germline CDR1 reads DFQATT; CDR2 reads SNEGSKA (reference sequence). The CDR3 protein is CSARVGGDEKLFF. CDR3 nucleotide sequence: TGCAGTGCTAGAGTAGGGGGCGATGAAAAACTGTTTTTT.

V is TRBV7-2 and J is TRBJ2-2, with D uncertain. Per germline, CDR1 SGHTA and CDR2 FQGNSA. The CDR3 is made up of 13 amino acids. The germline V and J ends were trimmed by 2 bases and 8 bases, with 9 bases remaining between them. The DNA for the CDR3 is TGTGCCAGCAGCTTACTTGATCCGGGGGAGCTGTTTTTT. This encodes CASSLLDPGELFF.

In this sample, this clonotype turned up many times. The V and J genes are TRBV27 and TRBJ1-1, with D possibly TRBD1 on 6 matching bases. The V end was cut by 3 bases, the J end by 5 bases, with 16 bases between. The CDR3 spans 15 residues. Germline V gene sequence: CDR1 MNHEY, CDR2 SMNVEV (reference sequence). The CDR3 nucleotides are TGTGCCAGCAGTTTTTCGGGGGGCCGGGGAACTGAAGCTTTCTTT. Amino acid sequence: CASSFSGGRGTEAFF.

This clonotype has just a few counts. The rearrangement joins TRBV18 to TRBJ1-3; D is unclear. V was clipped by 2 bases and J by 6 bases, with 17 bases between them. Germline loops: CDR1 KGHSH, CDR2 LQKENI. CDR3 length equals 16 residues. The CDR3 here is CASSPISSSAANTIYF. In DNA form, the CDR3 reads TGTGCCAGCTCACCAATTAGCAGCTCCGCGGCAAACACCATATATTTT.

This chain uses TRBV20-1 with TRBJ1-1; the match to TRBD1 covers 7 bases. The V and J ends lost 0 bases and 5 bases, in that order; junction bases with no gene match: 6. The CDR3 sequence is 14 residues long. Germline V gene sequence: CDR1 DFQATT, CDR2 SNEGSKA (reference sequence). CDR3 in DNA: TGCAGTGCTAGAGATAGCAGGGGGAGAACTGAAGCTTTCTTT. The encoded protein is CSARDSRGRTEAFF.

The chain recombines TRBV14 with TRBJ1-2, with 7 bases that match TRBD1. The ends lost 1 base at V and 6 bases at J; junction bases unmatched: 5. Germline lookup yields CDR1 SGHDN and CDR2 FVKESK. This CDR3 is built from 14 residues. This CDR3 is CASSQGGGVDGYTF. The CDR3 nucleotides are TGTGCCAGCAGCCAAGGAGGGGGCGTGGATGGCTACACCTTC.

There are many counts of this clonotype. The chain employs TRBV20-1 and TRBJ2-3, with D perhaps matching TRBD2 (6 bases). Germline V lookup: CDR1 DFQATT, CDR2 SNEGSKA (reference sequence). The ends were cut back, 3 bases at V and 5 bases at J, with 18 bases in the middle. The CDR3 is made up of 15 amino acids. The CDR3 is CSARDPSGGKDTQYF. Here the CDR3 DNA reads TGCAGTGCTAGGGACCCTTCTGGAGGGAAAGATACGCAGTATTTT.

This clonotype has just a few counts. The chain has TRBV28 and TRBJ2-7, with 11 positions matching TRBD1. This CDR3 contains 15 residues. CDR1 MDHEN and CDR2 SYDVKM come from the germline V gene. V shed 6 bases and J 2 bases; nucleotides not matched to a gene: 6. The CDR3 coding sequence is TGTGCCAGCAGCCTACCGGGACAGGGGGCCTACGAGCAGTACTTC. Translation gives CASSLPGQGAYEQYF.

This clonotype was recorded at least ten times. This sequence joins TRBV28 and TRBJ2-7; tentatively, D is TRBD1 or TRBD2 (5 bases each). In germline, CDR1 is MDHEN, CDR2 SYDVKM. This CDR3 region has 11 residues. V gave up 5 bases and J gave up 8 bases, with 10 bases separating them. CDR3 DNA sequence: TGTGCCAGCAGTCCAGGGACGCAGCAGTACTTC. Its protein product is CASSPGTQQYF.

This clonotype has at least ten counts. This chain joins TRBV4-3 and TRBJ1-6; weak D call: TRBD1 (5 bases). This CDR3 has 16 residues. Per germline, CDR1 LGHNA and CDR2 YSLEER. Trimming stripped 0 bases from V and 10 bases from J, with 16 bases between. The CDR3 sequence: CASSQDLFSGVSPLHF. The DNA for the CDR3 is TGCGCCAGCAGCCAAGATCTCTTTTCGGGGGTCTCACCCCTCCACTTT.

This clonotype has ten or more counts. J is TRBJ2-2 and V is TRBV15; 7 bases fit TRBD2. The CDR3 consists of 15 residues. V gave up 4 bases and J gave up 3 bases; unmatched junction bases: 5. From germline, CDR1 is LNHNV and CDR2 YYDKDF (reference sequence). DNA of the CDR3: TGTGCCACCAGCACCGGGACTATGGACACCGGGGAGCTGTTTTTT. It encodes CATSTGTMDTGELFF. The full variable domain, completed using reference TRBV15 and TRBJ2-2, is DAMVIQNPRYQVTQFGKPVTLSCSQTLNHNVMYWYQQKSSQAPKLLFHYYDKDFNNEADTPDNFQSRRPNTSFCFLDIRSPGLGDTAMYLCATSTGTMDTGELFFGEGSRLTVL.

The chain recombines TRBV28 with TRBJ2-7, with 9 bases identical to TRBD2. The CDR3 length is 17 residues. Per germline, CDR1 MDHEN and CDR2 SYDVKM. J was trimmed by 3 bases and V by 5 bases; bases with no gene match: 14. In nucleotides, the CDR3 is TGTGCCAGCAGTATAGGGGCGGGAGGGCTCATTTTCTACGAGCAGTACTTC. This codes for CASSIGAGGLIFYEQYF.

The chain has TRBV4-2 and TRBJ2-5; maybe TRBD2 (5 bases). The V gene's germline CDR1 is LGHNA and CDR2 YNFKEQ. This CDR3 is 15 amino acids long. The ends were cut back, 3 bases at V and 5 bases at J, with 16 bases in the middle. The CDR3 nucleotides read TGTGCCAGCAGCCATGGTAGCTCTCCGGGGGAGACCCAGTACTTC. Its protein product is CASSHGSSPGETQYF.

In its sample, this clonotype was seen a few times. CDR3 in amino acids: CASSSRLATDTQYF. For the CDR3, the DNA is TGTGCCAGCAGCTCCCGCCTAGCCACAGATACGCAGTATTTT. The genes are TRBV9 and TRBJ2-3; tentative D call: TRBD2 (5 bases). V lost 4 bases, J lost 2 bases, and 11 bases lay in between. Germline CDR1 reads SGDLS; CDR2 reads YYNGEE. This CDR3 is 14 amino acids long.

In its sample, this clonotype was seen many times. The chain recombines TRBV28 with TRBJ2-7, with 11 bases fitting TRBD2. Germline assignment: CDR1 MDHEN and CDR2 SYDVKM. Germline trimming cut 6 bases from V and 4 bases from J; bases unmatched to any gene: 5. The CDR3 runs 14 residues. The CDR3: CASRLAGASYEQYF. In DNA form, the CDR3 reads TGTGCCAGCAGACTAGCGGGGGCCTCGTACGAGCAGTACTTC. Using reference TRBV28 and TRBJ2-7 for the parts outside the CDR3, the full variable domain is DVKVTQSSRYLVKRTGEKVFLECVQDMDHENMFWYRQDPGLGLRLIYFSYDVKMKEKGDIPEGYSVSREKKERFSLILESASTNQTSMYLCASRLAGASYEQYFGPGTRLTVT.